The 25 T cell receptor beta chains listed next were all sequenced from one sample in a study of early T cells in non-severe SARS-CoV-2 infection. A single record per CDR3 protein comes from TCRdb applying MiXCR to the 5' RACE reads. This sample has around 49,000 distinct CDR3 sequences, with roughly 11% found just once. Sequenced input: whole blood. The receptors originated from an adult who was a healthcare worker with PCR-confirmed SARS-CoV-2 infection or an uninfected control (not recorded which).

There are many counts of this clonotype. The V call is TRBV2, the J call TRBJ1-2; weak D call: TRBD1 (6 bases). V lost 8 bases and J 8 bases, leaving 21 bases between the germline ends. CDR1 SNHLY and CDR2 FYNNEI come from the germline V gene. The CDR3 runs 14 residues. The CDR3 nucleotides read TGTGCCAGCCGCTACGGGGGCCGATCGGGGGGCTACACCTTC. It codes for CASRYGGRSGGYTF.

The sample holds a few counts of this clonotype. This chain uses TRBV11-2 with TRBJ2-1, with 8 bases that match TRBD2. The CDR3 is 15 residues long. The V gene end was trimmed by 5 bases and the J gene end by 7 bases; junction bases not matched to a gene: 10. Germline V CDR1 and CDR2: SGHAT, FQNNGV. CDR3: CASSQGTRGGNEQFF. As DNA, the CDR3 is TGTGCCAGCAGCCAAGGGACTAGAGGAGGGAATGAGCAGTTCTTC.

The chain combines TRBV25-1 with TRBJ1-6, with D unresolved. Germline V gene sequence: CDR1 MGHDK, CDR2 SYGVNS. The CDR3 spans 13 residues. With 7 bases removed from V and 10 bases from J, the gap between germline ends came to 14 bases. The CDR3 DNA reads as TGTGCCAGCACTCCGAAGGTTGGGTCACCCCTCCACTTT. Encoded protein: CASTPKVGSPLHF.

This clonotype was seen repeatedly, ten times or more. V gene TRBV27 combines with J gene TRBJ1-1; 8 bases match TRBD1. The germline V gene has CDR1 MNHEY and CDR2 SMNVEV (reference sequence). This CDR3 has 15 residues. The junction had 7 bases not matched to a gene; V was cut back by 2 bases and J by 5 bases. The CDR3 region is CASSLGQGAWTEAFF. The CDR3 coding sequence is TGTGCCAGCAGTTTAGGTCAGGGGGCTTGGACTGAAGCTTTCTTT.

This clonotype was found many times. J is TRBJ2-7 and V is TRBV4-1; 7 positions agree with TRBD1. The J segment lost 3 bases and the V segment lost 3 bases, leaving 2 bases of the junction unmatched. This CDR3 spans 13 amino acids. Germline assignment: CDR1 MGHRA and CDR2 YSYEKL. CDR3 DNA sequence: TGCGCCAGCAGCCAGGGGACAGTCTACGAGCAGTACTTC. Amino acid sequence: CASSQGTVYEQYF.

The V and J genes are TRBV7-2 and TRBJ1-5, with D unresolved. Trimming pared 1 base from V and 3 bases from J, leaving 10 bases between. CDR1 and CDR2 (germline): SGHTA, FQGNSA. The CDR3 runs 15 residues. The CDR3 region is CASSLDRQPNQPQHF. In nucleotides, the CDR3 is TGTGCCAGCAGCTTAGATCGGCAGCCCAATCAGCCCCAGCATTTT.

This rearrangement joins TRBV7-2 to TRBJ2-6, with no clear D. The V gene lost 2 bases and the J gene lost 4 bases, with 3 bases spanning the gap. The CDR3 has 13 residues. CDR1 is SGHTA, CDR2 FQGNSA, per germline. The CDR3 loop reads CASSLWGANVLTF. The CDR3 bases are TGTGCCAGCAGCTTATGGGGGGCCAACGTCCTGACTTTC.

Many counts were recorded for this clonotype. The chain carries TRBV11-3 and TRBJ2-1, with D hard to call. The germline V gene has CDR1 SGHNT and CDR2 YENEEA. The CDR3 covers 13 residues. Trimming took off 4 bases at V and 7 bases at J, with 11 bases between the two ends. The CDR3 sequence is CASSSGSGNEQFF. CDR3 bases: TGTGCCAGCAGCTCTGGCTCGGGTAATGAGCAGTTCTTC.

This clonotype was detected many times. The V gene is TRBV25-1, the J gene TRBJ2-7; D possibly corresponds to TRBD2 (6 bases). V lost 6 bases and J 2 bases, leaving 11 bases between the germline ends. The germline gives CDR1 MGHDK, CDR2 SYGVNS. This CDR3 is built from 13 residues. The CDR3 loop reads CASSGSLTYEQYF. The CDR3 DNA sequence: TGTGCCAGCAGCGGGAGCCTCACCTACGAGCAGTACTTC.

This clonotype was counted at least ten times. The V and J genes are TRBV6-2 or TRBV6-3 and TRBJ2-2, with D uncertain. The CDR3 spans 16 residues. Germline CDR1 and CDR2: MNHEY and SVGEGT. Between the trimmed V and J ends, which lost 6 bases and 7 bases, there was a span of 21 bases. This CDR3 reads CASSLALVSLFGELFF. CDR3 sequence (DNA): TGTGCCAGCAGCCTGGCGTTGGTTAGCTTGTTCGGGGAGCTGTTTTTT.

This clonotype was found many times. V usage is TRBV29-1 and J usage is TRBJ2-3, with TRBD2 as a possible D gene (6 bases). CDR1 and CDR2 from the germline V gene are SQVTM and ANQGSEA. V was pared by 7 bases and J by 6 bases, with 17 bases between. This CDR3 contains 13 residues. The CDR3 DNA follows: TGCAGCGCTCAAAAGGGCCTAGCGGATACGCAGTATTTT. This sequence encodes CSAQKGLADTQYF.

This clonotype occurred many times. This chain uses TRBV19 with TRBJ2-5, with 9 bases aligning to TRBD1. Germline CDR1 is LNHDA and CDR2 is SQIVND (reference sequence). V shed 1 base and J 4 bases; nucleotides not matched to a gene: 4. This CDR3 region has 15 residues. CDR3 bases: TGTGCCAGTAGTATAGGGGGACAGGGCAGAGAGACCCAGTACTTC. It codes for CASSIGGQGRETQYF.

This clonotype was found many times. The chain recombines TRBV29-1 with TRBJ2-7, with 9 bases fitting TRBD1. Germline values: CDR1 SQVTM, CDR2 ANQGSEA. The V gene end was trimmed by 1 base and the J gene end by 3 bases; junction bases not matched to a gene: 4. This CDR3 has 14 residues. The CDR3 coding sequence is TGCAGCGTTGAAGTCCCGGACAGGGGCTACGAGCAGTACTTC. As protein: CSVEVPDRGYEQYF.

This clonotype was seen at least ten times. For the CDR3, the DNA is TGTGCCAGCAGTGTTCTAGCGGGCCAGTACAATGAGCAGTTCTTC. Protein sequence: CASSVLAGQYNEQFF. This chain links TRBV28 with TRBJ2-1, with 8 bases aligning to TRBD2. The length of the CDR3 is 15 residues. Germline trimming cut 5 bases from V and 4 bases from J; bases unmatched to any gene: 7. Germline values: CDR1 MDHEN, CDR2 SYDVKM.

The chain combines TRBV2 with TRBJ2-7, with D tentatively TRBD1 (6 bases). CDR3 length: 16 residues. Germline CDR1 reads SNHLY; CDR2 reads FYNNEI. Trimming pared 0 bases from V and 0 bases from J, leaving 12 bases between. The CDR3 DNA reads as TGTGCCAGCAGTGAAGCCCTGTCGGACAGCTCCTACGAGCAGTACTTC. Residues: CASSEALSDSSYEQYF.

There are many counts of this clonotype. The chain links TRBV28 to TRBJ1-5; 8 bases align to TRBD1. CDR1 is MDHEN and CDR2 is SYDVKM in the germline V gene. The CDR3 loop spans 18 amino acids. V shed 3 bases and J 0 bases; nucleotides not matched to a gene: 10. The CDR3 DNA sequence: TGTGCCAGCAGTTTGAGGGCAGGGGGCCTTAATAGCAATCAGCCCCAGCATTTT. It translates to CASSLRAGGLNSNQPQHF.

This clonotype was seen at least ten times. This chain joins TRBV3-1 and TRBJ1-1; D is unclear. The CDR3 loop spans 13 amino acids. Germline V CDR1 and CDR2: LGHDT, YNNKEL (reference sequence). Trimming stripped 1 base from V and 4 bases from J, with 7 bases between. The chain's CDR3 is CASSQGRSTEAFF. The CDR3 region has the DNA TGTGCCAGCAGCCAAGGACGGAGCACTGAAGCTTTCTTT.

In its sample, this clonotype was seen a few times. V gene TRBV12-3 or TRBV12-4 combines with J gene TRBJ2-3, with 9 bases matching TRBD1. V lost 6 bases to trimming and J lost 10 bases; unmatched junction nucleotides: 8. The CDR3 runs to 13 residues. CDR3 loop: CASRSGQGLAQYF. In nucleotides, the CDR3 is TGTGCCAGCAGGTCGGGACAGGGTTTGGCGCAGTATTTT.

Only one count was recorded for this clonotype. The chain recombines TRBV29-1 with TRBJ2-3; TRBD2 aligns across 8 bases. Germline CDR1 SQVTM, CDR2 ANQGSEA. This CDR3 has 12 amino acids. The V and J ends lost 7 bases and 3 bases, in that order; junction bases with no gene match: 3. CDR3 DNA sequence: TGCAGCGCCGGGACTAGTACAGATACGCAGTATTTT. It encodes CSAGTSTDTQYF.

This chain links TRBV7-2 with TRBJ2-3; D remains ambiguous. V dropped 3 bases and J dropped 3 bases, with 4 bases sitting between them. This CDR3 contains 12 residues. Germline V gene lookup returns CDR1 SGHTA and CDR2 FQGNSA. CDR3 nucleotide sequence: TGTGCCAGCAGCTTCAGTACAGATACGCAGTATTTT. Amino acid sequence: CASSFSTDTQYF. The variable domain in full, with the rest retrieved from reference TRBV7-2 and TRBJ2-3, is GAGVSQSPSNKVTEKGKDVELRCDPISGHTALYWYRQSLGQGLEFLIYFQGNSAPDKSGLPSDRFSAERTGGSVSTLTIQRTQQEDSAVYLCASSFSTDTQYFGPGTRLTVL.

This clonotype was observed at least ten times. For the CDR3, the DNA is TGTGCCAGCAGTTTTGTCGCAGAATCGGTAGATGGCTACACCTTC. Translation gives CASSFVAESVDGYTF. The chain is built from TRBV12-3 or TRBV12-4 and TRBJ1-2; D uncertain. The CDR3 covers 15 residues. The V gene lost 3 bases and the J gene lost 6 bases, with 17 bases spanning the gap.

This clonotype appeared many times. The chain has TRBV12-3 or TRBV12-4 and TRBJ2-1, with TRBD2 identical over 8 bases. The CDR3 totals 15 residues. Germline trimming cut 5 bases from V and 7 bases from J; bases unmatched to any gene: 10. CDR3 bases: TGTGCCAGCAGTCCAAGCGGGAGTCCGGCGAATGAGCAGTTCTTC. Its translation is CASSPSGSPANEQFF.

This clonotype was seen many times. V usage is TRBV4-2 and J usage is TRBJ2-3, with D perhaps TRBD1 (6 bases). Trimming stripped 2 bases from V and 2 bases from J, with 17 bases between. CDR1 LGHNA and CDR2 YNFKEQ come from the germline V gene. There are 17 residues in the CDR3. The CDR3 spells CASSQPTGPGPTDTQYF. The CDR3 nucleotides are TGTGCCAGCAGCCAACCGACAGGCCCCGGGCCCACAGATACGCAGTATTTT.

This sequence joins TRBV6-6 and TRBJ2-7; D uncertain. The V gene's germline CDR1 is MNHNY and CDR2 SVGAGI (reference sequence). This CDR3 region has 12 residues. Trimming shortened V by 0 bases and J by 11 bases, and 11 bases separated the two germline ends. CDR3 bases: TGTGCCAGCAGTTACTCTTATGAAGTGGAGTACTTC. This translates into CASSYSYEVEYF.

The chain is built from TRBV12-3 or TRBV12-4 and TRBJ2-7, with D possibly being TRBD2 (6 bases). V lost 6 bases, J lost 3 bases, and 12 bases lay in between. The CDR3 has 13 amino acids. CDR3 in amino acids: CASRTGGVYEQYF. CDR3 DNA sequence: TGTGCCAGCAGGACCGGAGGGGTCTACGAGCAGTACTTC.